This entry lists 29 T cell receptor beta chains sequenced from one sample in a study of early T cells in non-severe SARS-CoV-2 infection. TCRdb passed the 5' RACE reads through MiXCR, listing each CDR3 protein once. The sample holds roughly 80,000 distinct CDR3 sequences, about 6% seen once. What was sequenced was whole blood. Receptors originate from an adult who was a healthcare worker with PCR-confirmed SARS-CoV-2 infection or an uninfected control (not recorded which).

The table lists this clonotype with a few counts. V and J are TRBV19 and TRBJ2-2, with unresolved D. With 1 base removed from V and 6 bases from J, the gap between germline ends came to 3 bases. Germline assignment: CDR1 LNHDA and CDR2 SQIVND (reference sequence). The CDR3 totals 12 residues. This CDR3 reads CASSIVSGELFF. In DNA, the CDR3 is TGTGCCAGTAGTATAGTGTCCGGGGAGCTGTTTTTT.

This clonotype has just a few counts. This rearrangement joins TRBV5-6 to TRBJ2-2, with D uncertain. Germline values: CDR1 SGHDT, CDR2 YYEEEE. CDR3 length: 15 amino acids. Trimming left V 2 bases short and J 1 base short, with 9 bases between. The CDR3 sequence: CASSFSQMNTGELFF. The DNA for the CDR3 is TGTGCCAGCAGCTTTAGCCAGATGAACACCGGGGAGCTGTTTTTT.

This clonotype has ten or more counts. The chain combines TRBV29-1 with TRBJ1-1, with D possibly being TRBD1 (5 bases). The CDR3 is 15 residues long. Germline V lookup: CDR1 SQVTM, CDR2 ANQGSEA. V was clipped by 0 bases and J by 4 bases, with 15 bases between them. As DNA, the CDR3 is TGCAGCGTTGAAGATCTTATGGGGGTGCGCACTGAAGCTTTCTTT. Amino acid sequence: CSVEDLMGVRTEAFF. Filled out from reference TRBV29-1 and TRBJ1-1, the complete variable domain reads SAVISQKPSRDICQRGTSLTIQCQVDSQVTMMFWYRQQPGQSLTLIATANQGSEATYESGFVIDKFPISRPNLTFSTLTVSNMSPEDSSIYLCSVEDLMGVRTEAFFGQGTRLTVV.

This clonotype was observed many times. The V and J genes are TRBV6-6 and TRBJ1-3, with D unclear. There are 14 residues in the CDR3. V gave up 4 bases and J gave up 0 bases, with 7 bases separating them. In germline, CDR1 is MNHNY, CDR2 SVGAGI (reference sequence). Here the CDR3 reads CASSSAGSGNTIYF. CDR3 DNA sequence: TGTGCCAGCAGTTCGGCGGGCTCTGGAAACACCATATATTTT.

This clonotype has at least ten counts. V usage is TRBV5-1 and J usage is TRBJ1-2, with 9 nucleotides matching TRBD1. Germline assignment: CDR1 SGHRS and CDR2 YFSETQ. V lost 2 bases, J lost 4 bases, and 6 bases stayed unmatched. The CDR3 extends over 15 amino acids. DNA for the CDR3: TGCGCCAGCAGCTTTGGAGACAGGGGGGCCTATGGCTACACCTTC. Its protein product is CASSFGDRGAYGYTF.

This clonotype has more than one count but fewer than ten. The chain combines TRBV10-3 with TRBJ2-3; D is unclear. The ends were cut back, 0 bases at V and 2 bases at J, with 6 bases in the middle. This CDR3 is built from 14 residues. Germline loops: CDR1 ENHRY, CDR2 SYGVKD. The CDR3 sequence: CAISESGITDTQYF. In DNA form, the CDR3 reads TGTGCCATCAGTGAGTCCGGTATCACAGATACGCAGTATTTT.

This clonotype was seen ten or more times. The V call is TRBV10-1, the J call TRBJ1-5, with 9 bases that match TRBD1. Per germline, CDR1 WNHNN and CDR2 SYGVQD (reference sequence). The CDR3 totals 15 residues. V shed 6 bases and J 7 bases; nucleotides not matched to a gene: 10. The CDR3 reads CASSPGQGSSQPQHF. The CDR3 DNA reads as TGCGCCAGCAGCCCGGGACAGGGATCGAGCCAGCCCCAGCATTTT.

The J gene is TRBJ1-4, the V gene TRBV7-8; D uncertain. This CDR3 region has 15 residues. Deletions cut 5 bases from V and 4 bases from J, with 14 bases between. CDR1 is SGHVS, CDR2 FQNEAQ, per germline. The CDR3 DNA reads TGTGCCAGCAGCGTAGGATCGGGTATTAATGAAAAACTGTTTTTT. This sequence encodes CASSVGSGINEKLFF.

The chain recombines TRBV5-4 with TRBJ2-1; D call uncertain. Trimming took 6 bases from V and 0 from J, leaving 10 bases between them. In germline, CDR1 is SGHNT, CDR2 YYREEE (reference sequence). This CDR3 spans 14 amino acids. CDR3 protein: CASTPMGSYNEQFF. In DNA form, the CDR3 reads TGTGCCAGCACCCCAATGGGCTCCTACAATGAGCAGTTCTTC.

This clonotype appeared many times. The V and J genes are TRBV6-5 and TRBJ2-2, with 7 bases that match TRBD2. Germline V gives CDR1 MNHEY, CDR2 SVGAGI. This CDR3 is built from 15 residues. The J segment lost 5 bases and the V segment lost 6 bases, leaving 9 bases of the junction unmatched. In nucleotides, the CDR3 is TGTGCCAGCAGCCGAGGAGCGGGAATTACCGGGGAGCTGTTTTTT. Translation: CASSRGAGITGELFF.

This clonotype showed up many times. The gene calls are TRBV6-6 and TRBJ2-1, with 10 bases lining up with TRBD2. The CDR3 has 15 amino acids. The V gene's germline CDR1 is MNHNY and CDR2 SVGAGI (reference sequence). V was pared by 6 bases and J by 3 bases, with 5 bases of the junction left unmatched. The CDR3 DNA follows: TGTGCCAGCAGCTCCACTAGCGGGATCTACAATGAGCAGTTCTTC. This translates into CASSSTSGIYNEQFF.

This clonotype was seen many times. CDR3 DNA sequence: TGCAGTGCTAGTAGGTTGAGGAACAATGAGCAGTTCTTC. It translates to CSASRLRNNEQFF. This rearrangement joins TRBV20-1 to TRBJ2-1; D ambiguous. This CDR3 comprises 13 residues. The V gene's germline CDR1 is DFQATT and CDR2 SNEGSKA (reference sequence). Trimming shortened V by 3 bases and J by 5 bases, and 11 bases separated the two germline ends.

This clonotype was seen a handful of times. The chain joins TRBV28 to TRBJ2-7; TRBD1 aligns across 8 bases. The CDR3 is 16 residues long. Germline V lookup: CDR1 MDHEN, CDR2 SYDVKM. V gave up 8 bases and J gave up 2 bases; unmatched junction bases: 14. The CDR3 coding sequence is TGTGCCAGCCCCCCGAGTGGGACAGGTTCAACCTACGAGCAGTACTTC. Translated: CASPPSGTGSTYEQYF. Variable domain in full (rest from reference TRBV28 and TRBJ2-7): DVKVTQSSRYLVKRTGEKVFLECVQDMDHENMFWYRQDPGLGLRLIYFSYDVKMKEKGDIPEGYSVSREKKERFSLILESASTNQTSMYLCASPPSGTGSTYEQYFGPGTRLTVT.

In its sample, this clonotype was seen a few times. This sequence joins TRBV12-3 or TRBV12-4 and TRBJ1-5; a possible D gene is TRBD1 (5 bases). The length of the CDR3 is 18 residues. Trimming cost V 5 bases and J 2 bases, with 22 bases left between them. The CDR3 nucleotides are TGTGCCAGCAGTCGGATGGGACTGCATAAGGTGGGCAATCAGCCCCAGCATTTT. Translating gives CASSRMGLHKVGNQPQHF.

With respect to this clonotype: At one end, the junction sequence differs from germline, possibly due to a read error. The chain has TRBV11-2 and TRBJ2-4; a weak D match, TRBD2 (5 bases). The germline V gene has CDR1 SGHAT and CDR2 FQNNGV. The CDR3 sequence is 14 residues long. The CDR3 spells CACSTGMYKNIQYF. The CDR3 bases are TGTGCCTGCAGCACCGGGATGTACAAAAACATTCAGTACTTC.

The chain combines TRBV20-1 with TRBJ2-3, with 9 bases aligning to TRBD2. This CDR3 is 14 amino acids long. The ends lost 3 bases at V and 6 bases at J; junction bases unmatched: 7. In germline, CDR1 is DFQATT, CDR2 SNEGSKA (reference sequence). CDR3 protein: CSARQAGGGDTQYF. The CDR3 DNA sequence: TGCAGTGCTAGGCAAGCGGGAGGAGGTGATACGCAGTATTTT.

This clonotype showed up many times. CDR3 DNA sequence: TGCAGCGTTGAAGACGGGACAGGGAGCTACGAGCAGTACTTC. Translating gives CSVEDGTGSYEQYF. The rearrangement links TRBV29-1 to TRBJ2-7; 9 nucleotides agree with TRBD1. J gave up 3 bases and V 0 bases, and 3 bases lay outside the gene matches. The CDR3 contains 14 residues. The germline gives CDR1 SQVTM, CDR2 ANQGSEA.

The table lists this clonotype with a few counts. The CDR3 DNA is TGCAGTGCTAGAGATTTGCCACAGTACTTC. Amino acids: CSARDLPQYF. The rearrangement joins TRBV20-1 to TRBJ2-7; no clear D gene. The length of the CDR3 is 10 residues. Between the trimmed V and J ends, which lost 0 bases and 10 bases, there was a span of 7 bases. Germline V gene sequence: CDR1 DFQATT, CDR2 SNEGSKA (reference sequence).

This clonotype was detected ten times or more. The chain combines TRBV7-9 with TRBJ2-7; D not resolved. The ends were cut back, 4 bases at V and 2 bases at J, with 9 bases in the middle. Germline CDR1 SEHNR, CDR2 FQNEAQ (reference sequence). The CDR3 covers 13 residues. The CDR3 spells CASSSTATYEQYF. The CDR3 region has the DNA TGTGCCAGCAGCTCCACGGCAACCTACGAGCAGTACTTC.

This clonotype was seen many times. J is TRBJ2-7 and V is TRBV25-1; unclear D gene. The CDR3 is 13 amino acids. The ends were cut back, 0 bases at V and 3 bases at J, with 6 bases in the middle. Germline CDR1 reads MGHDK; CDR2 reads SYGVNS. CDR3 DNA sequence: TGTGCCAGCAGTGAATACTGGGGCTACGAGCAGTACTTC. This translates into CASSEYWGYEQYF.

This clonotype was counted ten times or more. The chain uses TRBV12-3 or TRBV12-4 and TRBJ2-1; TRBD2 matches 7 bases. V was clipped by 5 bases and J by 8 bases; unmatched bases: 15. This CDR3 contains 16 residues. DNA for the CDR3: TGTGCCAGCAGTCCTTCTAGCGGACGAGTTCGTGATGAGCAGTTCTTC. This encodes CASSPSSGRVRDEQFF.

This clonotype was counted many times. The chain couples TRBV6-5 to TRBJ1-1, with no clear D. Germline CDR1 reads MNHEY; CDR2 reads SVGAGI. The CDR3 has 13 residues. V was shortened by 2 bases and J by 4 bases, with 8 bases between the two germline ends. Written as DNA, the CDR3 is TGTGCCAGCAGTTACGGGGAGACCACTGAAGCTTTCTTT. Amino acids: CASSYGETTEAFF.

This clonotype was recorded many times. This rearrangement joins TRBV28 to TRBJ2-1, with unresolved D. Trimming took 5 bases from V and 1 from J, leaving 12 bases between them. This CDR3 is 15 amino acids long. Germline V CDR1 and CDR2: MDHEN, SYDVKM. CDR3 region: CASSRDMRSYNEQFF. The CDR3 nucleotides are TGTGCCAGCAGTCGCGACATGCGGTCCTACAATGAGCAGTTCTTC.

This clonotype was counted ten times or more. The genes are TRBV7-2 and TRBJ1-1; the D is unclear. CDR3 length: 14 residues. Per germline, CDR1 SGHTA and CDR2 FQGNSA. V lost 2 bases and J lost 1, with 8 bases in between. CDR3 protein: CASSLNSANTEAFF. The CDR3 bases are TGTGCCAGCAGCTTAAACAGCGCGAACACTGAAGCTTTCTTT.

The chain couples TRBV20-1 to TRBJ1-3; D perhaps matches TRBD1 (6 bases). The CDR3 is made up of 13 amino acids. V was trimmed by 6 bases and J by 0 bases, leaving 9 bases between them. Germline V gene lookup returns CDR1 DFQATT and CDR2 SNEGSKA (reference sequence). CDR3 protein: CSARGYSGNTIYF. The CDR3 DNA reads as TGCAGTGCCAGGGGATACTCTGGAAACACCATATATTTT.

This clonotype was seen repeatedly, ten times or more. The chain recombines TRBV6-6 with TRBJ2-1; D not certain. Germline CDR1 MNHNY, CDR2 SVGAGI (reference sequence). V lost 5 bases, J lost 0 bases, and 5 bases lay in between. CDR3 length equals 13 residues. CDR3 bases: TGTGCCAGCAGTAGAGACTCCTACAATGAGCAGTTCTTC. It codes for CASSRDSYNEQFF.

This chain links TRBV4-2 with TRBJ2-7, with D unclear. Germline V gene data show CDR1 as LGHNA and CDR2 as YNFKEQ. CDR3 length: 15 residues. Trimming cost V 1 base and J 3 bases, with 13 bases left between them. As DNA, the CDR3 is TGTGCCAGCAGCCAAGTCAGGTTAAGTGGCTACGAGCAGTACTTC. Its protein product is CASSQVRLSGYEQYF.

The chain recombines TRBV6-5 with TRBJ2-3, with 7 bases that match TRBD1. Germline trimming cut 0 bases from V and 2 bases from J; bases unmatched to any gene: 17. Germline V lookup: CDR1 MNHEY, CDR2 SVGAGI. This CDR3 has 20 residues. The CDR3 protein is CASSYSAGGTPLADTDTQYF. In DNA form, the CDR3 reads TGTGCCAGCAGTTACTCGGCAGGGGGAACCCCCCTCGCCGACACAGATACGCAGTATTTT.

This clonotype occurred many times. This rearrangement joins TRBV6-1 to TRBJ2-7; 11 positions agree with TRBD2. Germline V gene lookup returns CDR1 MNHNS and CDR2 SASEGT. With 0 bases clipped from V and 3 bases from J, the junction kept 4 bases outside the gene matches. This CDR3 spans 16 amino acids. CDR3 sequence (DNA): TGTGCCAGCAGTGAAGCGTGGACTAGCGGGTACTACGAGCAGTACTTC. The encoded protein is CASSEAWTSGYYEQYF.